The clone carrying this T cell receptor (beta chain) was detected ten times or more. Its matching antigen is unknown. This entry comes from a study of T cell repertoires in cytomegalovirus infection. Overall study findings and caveats: Clonotype analysis showed dominance of the ex vivo response by HLA-C-restricted CMV-specific TCR beta clonotypes. Accumulated public TCR beta family frequency recognized individuals carrying CMV together with the relevant HLA.

TCRdb reprocessed the reads via MiXCR and lists one record per CDR3 protein. The data show a few hundred thousand distinct CDR3 sequences, roughly 15% seen once. The origin of this receptor is a human donor in good health (CMV status not recorded). Some clones in this sample may be carry-over from other donors' samples. The specimen was PBMCs.

The CDR3 DNA sequence: TGTGCCAGCAGTTCGAGGGACAGGTTCACAGATACGCAGTATTTT. Translated, it gives CASSSRDRFTDTQYF. The rearrangement uses TRBV6-2 or TRBV6-3 and TRBJ2-3, with TRBD1 identical over 8 bases. Germline V lookup: CDR1 MNHEY, CDR2 SVGEGT. CDR3 length equals 15 residues. The trim removed 4 bases at V and 2 bases at J, leaving 5 bases unmatched.